This T cell receptor (beta chain) comes out of a study of blood T cell repertoires in COVID-19. The wider study: Collection of acute and convalescent COVID-19 samples took place in the United States, Italy and Spain. T cells, B-cell-depleted T cells, or PBMCs provided the cDNA or gDNA that served as material.

In Seattle, patients joined the study during active infection and were tracked longitudinally. The CDR3 sequence is 14 residues long. Germline CDR1 reads LNHDA; CDR2 reads SQIVND (reference sequence). V lost 5 bases to trimming and J lost 6 bases; unmatched junction nucleotides: 6. Authors' data handling: Counts of nucleated cells, estimated from reference gene primer amplification, were obtained. Sequencing was performed with immunoSEQ multiplex PCR; in TCRdb, only in-frame clones are kept and a portion is missing. V and J calls and clone size follow that table, whereas D and trimming were derived from the DNA. The sample includes 150,000 to 200,000 clones, about 85% seen only once; the top ten take approximately 7%.

The clonotype comes from a man aged 80 or over with COVID-19, enrolled during active disease. The specimen was peripheral blood. V and J are TRBV19 and TRBJ2-3; 9 bases are shared with TRBD2. The chain's CDR3 is CASSGAGGLDTQYF. CDR3 DNA: TGTGCCAGTAGTGGAGCGGGGGGCCTTGATACGCAGTATTTT.